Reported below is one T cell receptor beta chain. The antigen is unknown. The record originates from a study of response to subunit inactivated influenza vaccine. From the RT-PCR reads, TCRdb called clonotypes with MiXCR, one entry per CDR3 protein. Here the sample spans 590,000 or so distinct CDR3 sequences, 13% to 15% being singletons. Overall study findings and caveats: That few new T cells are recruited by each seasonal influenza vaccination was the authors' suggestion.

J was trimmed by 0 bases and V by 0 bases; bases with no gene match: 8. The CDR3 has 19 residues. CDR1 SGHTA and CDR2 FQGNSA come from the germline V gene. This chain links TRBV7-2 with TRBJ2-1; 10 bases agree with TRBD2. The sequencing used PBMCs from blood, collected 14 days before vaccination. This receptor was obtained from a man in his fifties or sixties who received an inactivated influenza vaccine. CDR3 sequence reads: CASSLARGLAVSSYNEQFF. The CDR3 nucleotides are TGTGCCAGCAGCTTAGCCCGAGGACTAGCGGTCAGCTCCTACAATGAGCAGTTCTTC.